This T cell receptor beta chain stems from a study of shared clonotypes between healthy human individuals. Some clones are missing from TCRdb's copy, which holds only in-frame ones; the method was immunoSEQ multiplex PCR. Counted here are about 980,000 clones, over 60% occurring once; the ten biggest clones make up nearly 1.5%. V lost 4 bases, J lost 6 bases, and 8 bases stayed unmatched. Germline CDR1 and CDR2: SGHRS and YFSETQ. The length of the CDR3 is 15 residues. The sequence was obtained from a man younger than 35 in good health. Sample: memory CD4+ T cells sorted from blood. The subset: CD45RA-negative fraction. The V call is TRBV5-1, the J call TRBJ1-4, with TRBD1 matching over 8 bases. Here the CDR3 DNA reads TGCGCCAGCAGCCCCAGCCCGACAGGGGATGAAAAACTGTTTTTT. This encodes CASSPSPTGDEKLFF.